This section outlines one T cell receptor beta chain sequence together with its context. Distinct nucleotide sequences in the sample also encode this CDR3. This entry is derived from a study of blood T cell repertoires in COVID-19. The CDR3 consists of 13 residues. Germline CDR1 is SGHRS and CDR2 is YFSETQ. The germline V and J ends were trimmed by 2 bases and 1 base, with 6 bases remaining between them. Cohort 3 donors counted as recovered after two negative PCRs, clearance, or resolved symptoms. Profiled with immunoSEQ multiplex PCR; TCRdb holds only in-frame clones, not every one. The sample shows 300,000 to 450,000 clones, 88% of them seen only once.

V and J are TRBV5-1 and TRBJ1-1; maybe TRBD1 (5 bases). The origin of this receptor is a young woman who had recovered from COVID-19. Source material: PBMCs or T cells enriched from blood (not recorded which). The CDR3 reads CASSFGGNTEAFF. In DNA form, the CDR3 reads TGCGCCAGCAGCTTCGGGGGGAACACTGAAGCTTTCTTT.